The 19 T cell receptor beta chains presented below share a single source sample, sequenced in a study of blood T cell repertoires in COVID-19. Some clones are missing from TCRdb's copy, which holds only in-frame ones; the method was immunoSEQ multiplex PCR. The table has approximately 130,000 clones, around 83% seen once. Material for sequencing was PBMCs or T cells enriched from blood (not recorded which). The receptors here all came from a man younger than 40 who had recovered from COVID-19.

The rearrangement uses TRBV7-4 and TRBJ2-7, with TRBD1 matching 8 bases. V trimming: 3 bases; J trimming: 2 bases; junction bases outside the gene matches: 3. Germline values: CDR1 SGHVT, CDR2 SQSDAQ. The CDR3 has 14 amino acids. Here the CDR3 DNA reads TGTGCCAGCAGCTTCTTACAGGGGGCCTACGAGCAGTACGTC. Protein product: CASSFLQGAYEQYV.

The V and J genes are TRBV18 and TRBJ2-1, with D perhaps TRBD1 (6 bases). Trimming pared 6 bases from V and 5 bases from J, leaving 11 bases between. This CDR3 contains 13 residues. CDR1 is KGHSH and CDR2 is LQKENI in the germline V gene. CDR3 amino acids: CASSQDSNNEQFF. CDR3 DNA: TGTGCCAGCTCCCAGGACAGCAACAATGAGCAGTTCTTC.

J is TRBJ2-2 and V is TRBV4-1; D ambiguous. Deletions cut 2 bases from V and 5 bases from J, with 9 bases between. Germline CDR1 reads MGHRA; CDR2 reads YSYEKL. The CDR3 runs 14 residues. The DNA for the CDR3 is TGCGCCAGCAGCCAAATGACTTCGACCGGGGAGCTGTTTTTT. Translated, it gives CASSQMTSTGELFF.

The V gene is TRBV6-6, the J gene TRBJ1-5; 7 nucleotides line up with TRBD1. After removal of 4 bases from V and 4 bases from J, the junction contained 7 bases not matched to a gene. The CDR3 totals 15 residues. Germline values: CDR1 MNHNY, CDR2 SVGAGI (reference sequence). In DNA form, the CDR3 reads TGTGCCAGCAGTTTTCAGGGGGTGGTTAATCAGCCCCAGCATTTT. Translation: CASSFQGVVNQPQHF.

The gene calls are TRBV15 and TRBJ2-5; 7 bases fit TRBD2. Germline V gene lookup returns CDR1 LNHNV and CDR2 YYDKDF (reference sequence). V trimming: 0 bases; J trimming: 4 bases; junction bases outside the gene matches: 5. The CDR3 covers 15 residues. CDR3 residues: CATSRDGASGETQYF. CDR3 nucleotides: TGTGCCACCAGCAGAGATGGGGCTAGCGGAGAGACCCAGTACTTC.

The rearrangement uses TRBV25-1 and TRBJ1-1; TRBD1 matches at 12 bases. The CDR3 totals 14 residues. Germline V gene lookup returns CDR1 MGHDK and CDR2 SYGVNS. V shed 6 bases and J 8 bases; nucleotides not matched to a gene: 7. The CDR3 region is CASRAGTGGTEAFF. The CDR3 DNA reads TGTGCCAGCAGGGCCGGGACAGGGGGCACCGAAGCTTTCTTT.

The chain links TRBV11-1 to TRBJ2-7; a weak D match, TRBD1 (5 bases). V lost 1 base and J lost 6, with 16 bases in between. Germline V gives CDR1 SGHAT, CDR2 FQDESV (reference sequence). This CDR3 spans 15 amino acids. This chain's CDR3 is CASSLGDSGLVEQYF. The CDR3 DNA sequence: TGTGCCAGCAGCTTAGGAGATTCAGGGTTGGTCGAGCAGTACTTC.

This clone was picked up a small number of times. V and J are TRBV27 and TRBJ1-5; TRBD1 might be the D (5 bases). The V and J ends lost 5 bases and 11 bases respectively, with 25 bases between them. The CDR3 is 16 amino acids. CDR1 is MNHEY and CDR2 is SMNVEV in the germline V gene (reference sequence). CDR3 loop: CASSTERGLGKVAQHF. CDR3 nucleotides: TGTGCCAGCAGTACAGAGAGGGGACTCGGGAAGGTGGCCCAGCATTTT.

This chain uses TRBV5-4 with TRBJ1-1; a weak D match, TRBD1 (5 bases). The length of the CDR3 is 13 residues. V lost 2 bases and J lost 5, with 10 bases in between. Looked up from germline, CDR1 is SGHNT and CDR2 is YYREEE (reference sequence). The CDR3 here is CASSFVGGTEAFF. CDR3 bases: TGTGCCAGCAGCTTCGTCGGGGGAACTGAAGCTTTCTTT.

The V gene is TRBV18, the J gene TRBJ1-4, with D hard to call. This CDR3 comprises 14 residues. With 1 base removed from V and 7 bases from J, the gap between germline ends came to 10 bases. Per the germline V gene, CDR1 is KGHSH and CDR2 is LQKENI. CDR3 loop: CASSPQGGSEKLFF. CDR3 DNA: TGTGCCAGCTCACCACAGGGAGGTAGTGAAAAACTGTTTTTT.

The chain links TRBV9 to TRBJ2-3, with unresolved D. Trimming stripped 4 bases from V and 5 bases from J, with 11 bases between. Per the germline V gene, CDR1 is SGDLS and CDR2 is YYNGEE. CDR3 length equals 13 residues. The CDR3 protein is CASSPQVGDTQYF. CDR3 in DNA: TGTGCCAGCAGCCCCCAGGTGGGAGATACGCAGTATTTT.

The rearrangement links TRBV7-9 to TRBJ1-4, with 8 positions matching TRBD1. Germline CDR1 and CDR2: SEHNR and FQNEAQ (reference sequence). The CDR3 sequence is 15 residues long. The ends lost 1 base at V and 6 bases at J; junction bases unmatched: 4. CDR3 sequence (DNA): TGTGCCAGCAGCTTAGTGCAGGGGGCTGATGAAAAACTGTTTTTT. Translation gives CASSLVQGADEKLFF.

J is TRBJ2-5 and V is TRBV19; 7 bases align to TRBD1. The CDR3 is 13 residues long. Germline lookup yields CDR1 LNHDA and CDR2 SQIVND (reference sequence). J lost 5 bases, V lost 5 bases, and 5 bases had no gene match. CDR3 in DNA: TGTGCCAGTAGTCACGACAGGGAGGAGACCCAGTACTTC. Amino acid sequence: CASSHDREETQYF.

The gene calls are TRBV7-9 and TRBJ1-2, with 7 bases aligning to TRBD1. Trimming cost V 5 bases and J 3 bases; bases outside gene matches: 12. This CDR3 comprises 16 residues. Germline V gene lookup returns CDR1 SEHNR and CDR2 FQNEAQ (reference sequence). CDR3 residues: CASSRRAGDRHYGYTF. In nucleotides, the CDR3 is TGTGCCAGCAGCCGTAGAGCCGGGGACAGACACTATGGCTACACCTTC. The variable domain in full, with the rest retrieved from reference TRBV7-9 and TRBJ1-2, is DTGVSQNPRHKITKRGQNVTFRCDPISEHNRLYWYRQTLGQGPEFLTYFQNEAQLEKSRLLSDRFSAERPKGSFSTLEIQRTEQGDSAMYLCASSRRAGDRHYGYTFGSGTRLTVV.

V is TRBV7-9 and J is TRBJ1-2; D perhaps matches TRBD1 (5 bases). The CDR3 runs 17 residues. Trimming cost V 4 bases and J 3 bases, with 21 bases left between them. Per germline, CDR1 SEHNR and CDR2 FQNEAQ (reference sequence). The CDR3 reads CASSSPLDGLGDYGYTF. In DNA, the CDR3 is TGTGCCAGCAGCTCCCCCCTTGATGGCCTAGGGGACTATGGCTACACCTTC.

This chain joins TRBV3-1 (or the pseudogene TRBV3-2) and TRBJ1-6; D may be TRBD1 (5 bases). The CDR3 spans 15 residues. With 0 bases removed from V and 6 bases from J, the gap between germline ends came to 9 bases. Germline loops: CDR1 LGHDT, CDR2 YNNKEL (reference sequence). The CDR3 loop reads CASSQDWGLNSPLHF. DNA for the CDR3: TGTGCCAGCAGCCAAGATTGGGGACTTAATTCACCCCTCCACTTT.

The chain combines TRBV5-6 with TRBJ2-5; the match to TRBD2 covers 11 bases. J gave up 3 bases and V 4 bases, and 5 bases lay outside the gene matches. This CDR3 has 15 residues. Germline V lookup: CDR1 SGHDT, CDR2 YYEEEE. The CDR3 DNA reads TGTGCCAGCAGCCAATTAGCGGGGGGGAAAGAGACCCAGTACTTC. Translating it yields CASSQLAGGKETQYF.

V usage is TRBV12-3 or TRBV12-4 and J usage is TRBJ1-4, with D unresolved. Trimming pared 5 bases from V and 4 bases from J, leaving 8 bases between. This CDR3 has 13 amino acids. CDR3 nucleotides: TGTGCCAGCAGTCCACAAATTAATGAAAAACTGTTTTTT. Protein product: CASSPQINEKLFF.

This chain connects TRBV5-4 to TRBJ1-1; D possibly corresponds to TRBD1 (6 bases). This CDR3 region has 14 residues. Germline-derived CDR1 and CDR2 are SGHNT and YYREEE (reference sequence). The V end lost 5 bases, the J end lost 3 bases, and 14 bases lay between the germline ends. CDR3 DNA: TGTGCCAGCAGTCCTCGAGGGGGGGACACTGAAGCTTTCTTT. Translation: CASSPRGGDTEAFF.